This TCR beta chain appears in the sequencing data of a study of blood T cell repertoires in COVID-19. The CDR3 covers 13 residues. Germline V lookup: CDR1 MNHEY, CDR2 SMNVEV (reference sequence). Trimming cost V 4 bases and J 1 base, with 5 bases left between them. Assay: immunoSEQ multiplex PCR; the TCRdb copy retains only in-frame clones and omits some. The sample lists approximately 83,000 clones; around four fifths were seen once. This TCR came from a woman of 80 years or more with acute or convalescent COVID-19. The sequenced material came from peripheral blood. This rearrangement joins TRBV27 to TRBJ1-3; D is unresolved. CDR3 nucleotide sequence: TGTGCCAGCAGTTATCGGTCTGGAAACACCATATATTTT. Translated, it gives CASSYRSGNTIYF.